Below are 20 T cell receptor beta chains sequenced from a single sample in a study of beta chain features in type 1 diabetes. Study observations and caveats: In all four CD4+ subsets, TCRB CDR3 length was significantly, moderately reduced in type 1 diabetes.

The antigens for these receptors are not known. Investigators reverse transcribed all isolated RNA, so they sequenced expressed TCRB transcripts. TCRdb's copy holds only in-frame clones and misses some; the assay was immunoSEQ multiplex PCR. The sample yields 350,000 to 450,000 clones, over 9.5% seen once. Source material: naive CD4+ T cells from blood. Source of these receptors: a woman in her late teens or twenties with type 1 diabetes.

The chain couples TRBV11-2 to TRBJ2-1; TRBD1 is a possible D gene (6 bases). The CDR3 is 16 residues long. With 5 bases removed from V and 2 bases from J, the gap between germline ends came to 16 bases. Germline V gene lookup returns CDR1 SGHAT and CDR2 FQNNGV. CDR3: CASSTIQGTTYNEQFF. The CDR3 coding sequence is TGTGCCAGCAGCACAATACAGGGAACTACCTACAATGAGCAGTTCTTC.

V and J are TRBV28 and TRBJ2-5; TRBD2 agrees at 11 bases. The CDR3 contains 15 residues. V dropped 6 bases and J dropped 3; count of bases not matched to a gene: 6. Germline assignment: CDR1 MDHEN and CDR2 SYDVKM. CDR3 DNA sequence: TGTGCCAGCAGCCCAGGGGGACTAGCGGAAGAGACCCAGTACTTC. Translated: CASSPGGLAEETQYF.

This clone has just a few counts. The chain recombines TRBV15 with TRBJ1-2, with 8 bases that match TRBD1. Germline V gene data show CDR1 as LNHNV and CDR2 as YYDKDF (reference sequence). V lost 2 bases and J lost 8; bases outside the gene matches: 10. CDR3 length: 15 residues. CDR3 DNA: TGTGCCACCAGCAGATTCATGGACAGGGACCAGGGCTACACCTTC. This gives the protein CATSRFMDRDQGYTF.

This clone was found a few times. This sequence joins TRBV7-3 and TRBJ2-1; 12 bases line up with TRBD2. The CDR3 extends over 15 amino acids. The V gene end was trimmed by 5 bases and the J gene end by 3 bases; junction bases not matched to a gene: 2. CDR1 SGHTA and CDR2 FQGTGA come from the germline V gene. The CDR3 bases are TGTGCCAGCAGCCCGACTAGCGGGGGCTACAATGAGCAGTTCTTC. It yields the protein CASSPTSGGYNEQFF.

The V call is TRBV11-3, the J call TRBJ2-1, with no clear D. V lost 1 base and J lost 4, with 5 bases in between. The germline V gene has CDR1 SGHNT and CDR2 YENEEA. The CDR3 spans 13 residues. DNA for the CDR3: TGTGCCAGCAGCTTAGTAGAGTACAATGAGCAGTTCTTC. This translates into CASSLVEYNEQFF.

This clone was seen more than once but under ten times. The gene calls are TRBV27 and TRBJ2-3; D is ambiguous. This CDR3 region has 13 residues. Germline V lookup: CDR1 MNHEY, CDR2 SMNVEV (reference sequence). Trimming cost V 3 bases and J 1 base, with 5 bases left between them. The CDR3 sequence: CASSLFGTDTQYF. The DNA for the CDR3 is TGTGCCAGCAGTTTGTTCGGCACAGATACGCAGTATTTT.

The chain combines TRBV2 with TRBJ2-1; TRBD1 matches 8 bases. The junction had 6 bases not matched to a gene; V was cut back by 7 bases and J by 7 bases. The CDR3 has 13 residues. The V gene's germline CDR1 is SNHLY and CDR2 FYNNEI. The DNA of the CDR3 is TGTGCCAGCACAGGAGACAGGGGTAATGAGCAGTTCTTC. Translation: CASTGDRGNEQFF.

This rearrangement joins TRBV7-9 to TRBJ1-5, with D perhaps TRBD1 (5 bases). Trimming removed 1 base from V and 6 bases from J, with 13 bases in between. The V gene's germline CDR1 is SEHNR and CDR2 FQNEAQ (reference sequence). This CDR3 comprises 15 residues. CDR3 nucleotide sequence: TGTGCCAGCAGCTTAGATGCAGGGCAGGGTCAGCCCCAGCATTTT. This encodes CASSLDAGQGQPQHF.

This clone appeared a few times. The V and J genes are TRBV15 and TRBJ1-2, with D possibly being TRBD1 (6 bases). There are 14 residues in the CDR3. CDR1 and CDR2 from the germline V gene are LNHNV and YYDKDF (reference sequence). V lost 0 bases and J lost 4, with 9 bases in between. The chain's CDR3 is CATSRDQGPYGYTF. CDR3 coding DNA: TGTGCCACCAGCAGAGACCAGGGGCCCTATGGCTACACCTTC. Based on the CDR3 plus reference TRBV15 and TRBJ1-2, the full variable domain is DAMVIQNPRYQVTQFGKPVTLSCSQTLNHNVMYWYQQKSSQAPKLLFHYYDKDFNNEADTPDNFQSRRPNTSFCFLDIRSPGLGDTAMYLCATSRDQGPYGYTFGSGTRLTVV.

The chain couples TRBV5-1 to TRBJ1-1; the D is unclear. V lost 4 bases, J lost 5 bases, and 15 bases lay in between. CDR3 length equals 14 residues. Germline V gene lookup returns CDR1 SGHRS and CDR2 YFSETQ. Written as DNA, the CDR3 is TGCGCCAGCAGCCTAATTAGACAAAGAACTGAAGCTTTCTTT. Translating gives CASSLIRQRTEAFF. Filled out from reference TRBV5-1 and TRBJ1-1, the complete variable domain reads KAGVTQTPRYLIKTRGQQVTLSCSPISGHRSVSWYQQTPGQGLQFLFEYFSETQRNKGNFPGRFSGRQFSNSRSEMNVSTLELGDSALYLCASSLIRQRTEAFFGQGTRLTVV.

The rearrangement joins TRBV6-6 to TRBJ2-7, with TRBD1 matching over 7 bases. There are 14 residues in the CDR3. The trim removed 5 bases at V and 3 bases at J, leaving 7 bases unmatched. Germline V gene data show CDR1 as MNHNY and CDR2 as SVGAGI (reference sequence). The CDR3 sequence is CASSRGQNLYEQYF. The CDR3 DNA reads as TGTGCCAGCAGTCGGGGACAGAACCTCTACGAGCAGTACTTC.

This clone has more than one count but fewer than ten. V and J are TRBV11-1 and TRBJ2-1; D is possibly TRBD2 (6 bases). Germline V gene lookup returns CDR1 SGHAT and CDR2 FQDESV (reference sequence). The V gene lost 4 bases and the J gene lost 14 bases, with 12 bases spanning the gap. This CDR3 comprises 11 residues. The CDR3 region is CASSYRDSKFF. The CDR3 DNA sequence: TGTGCCAGCAGCTACCGGGACTCTAAGTTCTTC.

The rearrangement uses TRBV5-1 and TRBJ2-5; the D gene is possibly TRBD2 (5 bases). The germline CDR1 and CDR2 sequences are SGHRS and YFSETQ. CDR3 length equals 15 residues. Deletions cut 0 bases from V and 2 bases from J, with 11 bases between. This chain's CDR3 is CASSLAEGRQETQYF. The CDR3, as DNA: TGCGCCAGCAGCTTGGCCGAGGGAAGACAAGAGACCCAGTACTTC.

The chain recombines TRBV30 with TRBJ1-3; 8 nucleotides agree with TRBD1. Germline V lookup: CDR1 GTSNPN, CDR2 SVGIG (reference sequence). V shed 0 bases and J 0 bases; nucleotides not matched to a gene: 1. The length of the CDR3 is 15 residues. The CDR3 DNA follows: TGTGCCTGGAGTGTGGGGACAGGCTCTGGAAACACCATATATTTT. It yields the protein CAWSVGTGSGNTIYF.

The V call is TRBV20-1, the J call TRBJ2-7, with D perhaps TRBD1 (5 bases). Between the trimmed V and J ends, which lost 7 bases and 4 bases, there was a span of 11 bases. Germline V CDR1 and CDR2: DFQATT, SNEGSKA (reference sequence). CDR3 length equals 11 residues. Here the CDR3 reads CSVPQVYEQYF. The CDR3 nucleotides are TGCAGTGTCCCACAGGTTTACGAGCAGTACTTC.

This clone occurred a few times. The CDR3: CASSQAGQETQYF. CDR3 DNA sequence: TGTGCCAGCAGCCAAGCAGGTCAAGAGACCCAGTACTTC. The rearrangement links TRBV14 to TRBJ2-5; D gene ambiguous. The CDR3 contains 13 residues. Germline lookup yields CDR1 SGHDN and CDR2 FVKESK. Trimming removed 1 base at V and 2 bases at J, with 5 bases between.

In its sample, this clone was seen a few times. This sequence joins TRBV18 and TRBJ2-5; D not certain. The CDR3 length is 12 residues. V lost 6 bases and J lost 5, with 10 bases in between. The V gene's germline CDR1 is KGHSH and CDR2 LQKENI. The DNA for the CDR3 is TGTGCCAGCTCGCGGAGTGGCGAGACCCAGTACTTC. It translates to CASSRSGETQYF.

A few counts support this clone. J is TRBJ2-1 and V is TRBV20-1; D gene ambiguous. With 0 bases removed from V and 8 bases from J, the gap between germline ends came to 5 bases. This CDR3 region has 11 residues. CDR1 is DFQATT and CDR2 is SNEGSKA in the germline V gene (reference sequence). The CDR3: CSARDQDEQFF. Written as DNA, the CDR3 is TGCAGTGCTAGAGATCAGGATGAGCAGTTCTTC.

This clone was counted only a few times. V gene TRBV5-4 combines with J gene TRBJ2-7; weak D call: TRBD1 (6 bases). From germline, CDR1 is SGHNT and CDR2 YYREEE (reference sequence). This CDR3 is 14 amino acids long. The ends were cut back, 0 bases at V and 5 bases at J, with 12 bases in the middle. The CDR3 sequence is CASSLVAGANEQYF. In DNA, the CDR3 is TGTGCCAGCAGCTTGGTAGCAGGGGCCAACGAGCAGTACTTC. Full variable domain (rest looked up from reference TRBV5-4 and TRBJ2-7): ETGVTQSPTHLIKTRGQQVTLRCSSQSGHNTVSWYQQALGQGPQFIFQYYREEENGRGNFPPRFSGLQFPNYSSELNVNALELDDSALYLCASSLVAGANEQYFGPGTRLTVT.

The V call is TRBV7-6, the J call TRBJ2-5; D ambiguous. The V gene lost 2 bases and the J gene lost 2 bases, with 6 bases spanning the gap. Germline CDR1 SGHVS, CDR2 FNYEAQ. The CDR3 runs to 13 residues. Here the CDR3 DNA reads TGTGCCAGCAGCTTAACACCGCAAGAGACCCAGTACTTC. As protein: CASSLTPQETQYF.